This T cell receptor (beta chain) originates from a study of blood T cell repertoires in COVID-19. Study overall: Researchers got acute and convalescent COVID-19 samples from the United States, Italy and Spain.

Original analysis: Scientists estimated how many nucleated cells there were by amplifying reference gene primers. Assay used: immunoSEQ multiplex PCR; TCRdb lists only in-frame clones, some missing. That table furnishes V, J and clone size, whereas the DNA furnished D and trimming. The sample has some 70,000 clones, around four fifths seen once. The sequence was collected from a man aged 55 to 70 with acute or convalescent COVID-19. The sequencing input was peripheral blood.

The DNA for the CDR3 is TGTGCCAGCAGCGTAGGGTCGTCCAAGGGAGATGAAAAACTGTTTTTT. The encoded protein is CASSVGSSKGDEKLFF. V gene TRBV9 combines with J gene TRBJ1-4, with unresolved D. Germline lookup yields CDR1 SGDLS and CDR2 YYNGEE. The CDR3 totals 16 residues. Trimming took 0 bases from V and 6 from J, leaving 15 bases between them.